Given below is one T cell receptor (beta chain) in context. What was amplified from RNA transcripts were TCR beta CDR3 regions. Primed by the HTBI set, a first-round RT-PCR was run on the TCR CDR3. TCRdb passed the multiplex PCR reads through MiXCR, listing each CDR3 protein once. The data show roughly 170,000 distinct CDR3 sequences, 17% seen once. These data originate in a study of T cells in Graves' hyperthyroidism and ophthalmopathy. Study information: Peripheral blood draws took place at initial diagnosis, ahead of any treatment.

Trimming took 3 bases from V and 1 from J, leaving 12 bases between them. The CDR3 sequence is 16 residues long. The chain links TRBV12-3 or TRBV12-4 to TRBJ2-2; D is ambiguous. Sequencing was carried out using blood. This sequence originates from a woman aged 45 to 65 with Graves' hyperthyroidism. CDR3 DNA sequence: TGTGCCAGCAGTTTTGTGGCGACTTTGAACACCGGGGAGCTGTTTTTT. This translates into CASSFVATLNTGELFF.